These 19 T cell receptor beta chains share one sample of origin, sequenced in a study of cytomegalovirus exposure and HLA in healthy donors. PCR was performed using 60 Vbeta and 13 Jbeta primers. The data were produced by immunoSEQ multiplex PCR, yet TCRdb's version contains in-frame clones alone and is incomplete. The sample lists over 150,000 clones, nearly 80% occurring once. Sequenced sample: PBMCs. The receptors here all came from a man aged 25 to 40 in good health and CMV-seropositive.

This clone has only one observation. The J gene is TRBJ2-7, the V gene TRBV27; 7 nucleotides match TRBD1. Germline CDR1 is MNHEY and CDR2 is SMNVEV (reference sequence). V dropped 2 bases and J dropped 2; count of bases not matched to a gene: 6. CDR3 size: 15 residues. The CDR3 nucleotides are TGTGCCAGCAGTTTAGGGCAGGGGGTACCCTACGAGCAGTACTTC. It is translated as CASSLGQGVPYEQYF.

This chain uses TRBV30 with TRBJ2-1; D unresolved. Germline CDR1 is GTSNPN and CDR2 is SVGIG (reference sequence). V was trimmed by 3 bases and J by 7 bases, leaving 10 bases between them. The CDR3 length is 12 residues. The CDR3 loop reads CAWSHNRNEQFF. The CDR3 nucleotides are TGTGCCTGGAGCCACAACCGAAATGAGCAGTTCTTC.

The chain has TRBV7-3 and TRBJ1-1; D is perhaps TRBD1 (6 bases). The CDR3 has 13 amino acids. From germline, CDR1 is SGHTA and CDR2 FQGTGA. Between the trimmed V and J ends, which lost 5 bases and 3 bases, there was a span of 10 bases. CDR3 sequence reads: CASSEQGHTEAFF. For the CDR3, the DNA is TGTGCCAGCAGCGAACAGGGTCACACTGAAGCTTTCTTT. The full variable domain, its missing parts supplied by reference TRBV7-3 and TRBJ1-1, is GAGVSQTPSNKVTEKGKYVELRCDPISGHTALYWYRQSLGQGPEFLIYFQGTGAADDSGLPNDRFFAVRPEGSVSTLKIQRTERGDSAVYLCASSEQGHTEAFFGQGTRLTVV.

The V call is TRBV11-2, the J call TRBJ2-5; tentative D call: TRBD1 (7 bases). The germline gives CDR1 SGHAT, CDR2 FQNNGV. V gave up 5 bases and J gave up 7 bases, with 17 bases separating them. There are 14 residues in the CDR3. Here the CDR3 reads CASSVPPGGGTQYF. In nucleotides, the CDR3 is TGTGCCAGCAGCGTCCCCCCAGGGGGAGGGACCCAGTACTTC.

This chain joins TRBV19 and TRBJ2-3; 11 nucleotides agree with TRBD1. J was trimmed by 4 bases and V by 5 bases; bases with no gene match: 11. Germline lookup yields CDR1 LNHDA and CDR2 SQIVND (reference sequence). The CDR3 totals 17 residues. The CDR3 DNA sequence: TGTGCCAGTAGTGCCAGATCCGGGACAGGGGGACCAGATACGCAGTATTTT. It yields the protein CASSARSGTGGPDTQYF.

This sequence joins TRBV6-6 and TRBJ1-1, with D perhaps TRBD1 (6 bases). Trimming pared 5 bases from V and 4 bases from J, leaving 20 bases between. Germline CDR1 reads MNHNY; CDR2 reads SVGAGI (reference sequence). The CDR3 runs 16 residues. The CDR3 region has the DNA TGTGCCAGCAGTACGTCAACTCGCAGGGGAAGCACTGAAGCTTTCTTT. Its protein product is CASSTSTRRGSTEAFF.

The rearrangement links TRBV5-1 to TRBJ2-5, with D hard to call. With the DNA end fitting TRBJ2-7 better, the J assignment may be wrong. The length of the CDR3 is 14 residues. Germline-derived CDR1 and CDR2 are SGHRS and YFSETQ. CDR3 DNA: TGCGCCAGCAGCTTGGGTAGTACCCCCTACGAGCAGTACTTC. This gives the protein CASSLGSTPYEQYF.

Only a few counts were recorded for this clone. This rearrangement joins TRBV10-2 to TRBJ1-3, with D tentatively TRBD1 (5 bases). The CDR3 has 17 residues. Between the trimmed V and J ends, which lost 3 bases and 0 bases, there was a span of 15 bases. Germline V gene data show CDR1 as WSHSY and CDR2 as SAAADI. The CDR3 region is CASSDLWDSLSGNTIYF. As DNA, the CDR3 is TGCGCCAGCAGTGATTTGTGGGACTCACTCTCTGGAAACACCATATATTTT.

Only a few counts were recorded for this clone. The V call is TRBV9, the J call TRBJ2-3; 10 bases are shared with TRBD1. The length of the CDR3 is 16 residues. Germline assignment: CDR1 SGDLS and CDR2 YYNGEE. Trimming at V came to 0 bases and at J to 0 bases, leaving 1 base not matched to a gene. The CDR3 DNA reads as TGTGCCAGCAGCGTAGGGACAGGGGGGAGCACAGATACGCAGTATTTT. This encodes CASSVGTGGSTDTQYF. Complete variable domain (other parts from reference TRBV9 and TRBJ2-3): DSGVTQTPKHLITATGQRVTLRCSPRSGDLSVYWYQQSLDQGLQFLIQYYNGEERAKGNILERFSAQQFPDLHSELNLSSLELGDSALYFCASSVGTGGSTDTQYFGPGTRLTVL.

In this sample, this clone turned up a few times. The CDR3 is CASSLTSLTGELFF. The CDR3 region has the DNA TGTGCCAGCAGCTTAACGAGCCTCACCGGGGAGCTGTTTTTT. The chain is built from TRBV7-3 and TRBJ2-2; no firm D call. V lost 0 bases and J 4 bases, leaving 6 bases between the germline ends. CDR3 length equals 14 residues. Germline loops: CDR1 SGHTA, CDR2 FQGTGA. The full variable domain, with the rest looked up from reference TRBV7-3 and TRBJ2-2, is GAGVSQTPSNKVTEKGKYVELRCDPISGHTALYWYRQSLGQGPEFLIYFQGTGAADDSGLPNDRFFAVRPEGSVSTLKIQRTERGDSAVYLCASSLTSLTGELFFGEGSRLTVL.

The rearrangement uses TRBV7-9 and TRBJ2-3; TRBD2 agrees at 11 bases. V lost 5 bases, J lost 4 bases, and 8 bases stayed unmatched. CDR3 length: 16 residues. The germline gives CDR1 SEHNR, CDR2 FQNEAQ (reference sequence). The CDR3 region is CASSPPLAGVADTQYF. CDR3 sequence (DNA): TGTGCCAGCAGCCCCCCACTAGCGGGAGTCGCAGATACGCAGTATTTT.

The rearrangement uses TRBV5-1 and TRBJ2-1; 12 bases match TRBD1. V gave up 4 bases and J gave up 7 bases; unmatched junction bases: 9. This CDR3 region has 16 residues. Per germline, CDR1 SGHRS and CDR2 YFSETQ. CDR3 in amino acids: CASSLPGQGASNEQFF. CDR3 nucleotide sequence: TGCGCCAGCAGCCTCCCGGGACAGGGGGCGAGTAATGAGCAGTTCTTC.

This clone showed up just a few times. This chain uses TRBV7-8 with TRBJ1-3, with 7 bases that match TRBD1. Germline loops: CDR1 SGHVS, CDR2 FQNEAQ. The V and J ends lost 5 bases and 6 bases, in that order; junction bases with no gene match: 7. This CDR3 comprises 14 residues. The CDR3 loop reads CASSPRQGLNTIYF. In DNA, the CDR3 is TGTGCCAGCAGCCCGAGACAGGGACTAAACACCATATATTTT. Drawing the rest from reference TRBV7-8 and TRBJ1-3, the complete variable domain is GAGVSQSPRYKVAKRGQDVALRCDPISGHVSLFWYQQALGQGPEFLTYFQNEAQLDKSGLPSDRFFAERPEGSVSTLKIQRTQQEDSAVYLCASSPRQGLNTIYFGEGSWLTVV.

The V call is TRBV2, the J call TRBJ1-5, with 12 nucleotides matching TRBD1. With 10 bases clipped from V and 6 bases from J, the junction kept 10 bases outside the gene matches. The germline gives CDR1 SNHLY, CDR2 FYNNEI. CDR3 length equals 15 residues. For the CDR3, the DNA is TGTGCCACCTCCCAGGGACAGGGGGCGGGTCAGCCCCAGCATTTT. Translating it yields CATSQGQGAGQPQHF.

J is TRBJ1-1 and V is TRBV4-2; D is possibly TRBD1 (5 bases). Germline CDR1 is LGHNA and CDR2 is YNFKEQ. The CDR3 consists of 16 residues. Trimming stripped 6 bases from V and 1 base from J, with 18 bases between. The CDR3 here is CASSLEIGHRNTEAFF. In DNA, the CDR3 is TGTGCCAGCAGTCTGGAAATTGGACATCGGAACACTGAAGCTTTCTTT.

The chain links TRBV7-2 to TRBJ2-2; D unresolved. V gave up 2 bases and J gave up 5 bases, with 9 bases separating them. Looked up from germline, CDR1 is SGHTA and CDR2 is FQGNSA. This CDR3 contains 14 residues. CDR3 bases: TGTGCCAGCAGCTTAACGCGGAATACCGGGGAGCTGTTTTTT. Protein product: CASSLTRNTGELFF.

V and J are TRBV5-1 and TRBJ1-2; 8 bases align to TRBD1. The CDR3 is made up of 16 amino acids. Germline CDR1 is SGHRS and CDR2 is YFSETQ. The ends lost 0 bases at V and 0 bases at J; junction bases unmatched: 4. In DNA form, the CDR3 reads TGCGCCAGCAGCTTGGGAGGACAGGGTGCTAACTATGGCTACACCTTC. Its translation: CASSLGGQGANYGYTF. The whole variable domain, filled in from reference TRBV5-1 and TRBJ1-2, reads KAGVTQTPRYLIKTRGQQVTLSCSPISGHRSVSWYQQTPGQGLQFLFEYFSETQRNKGNFPGRFSGRQFSNSRSEMNVSTLELGDSALYLCASSLGGQGANYGYTFGSGTRLTVV.

V usage is TRBV18 and J usage is TRBJ2-5, with D possibly being TRBD2 (6 bases). Germline V lookup: CDR1 KGHSH, CDR2 LQKENI. This CDR3 is built from 17 residues. The V end was cut by 6 bases, the J end by 2 bases, with 22 bases between. This CDR3 is CASSRSLRGAPQETQYF. CDR3 in DNA: TGTGCCAGCTCCCGTTCGTTGCGGGGCGCCCCTCAAGAGACCCAGTACTTC.

V usage is TRBV5-8 and J usage is TRBJ2-3; 7 bases map to TRBD1. The J segment lost 0 bases and the V segment lost 9 bases, leaving 10 bases of the junction unmatched. The CDR3 sequence is 15 residues long. Germline CDR1 is SGHTS and CDR2 is YDEGEE. CDR3 sequence (DNA): TGTGCCACCCTAAGGGACAGCCTCAGCACAGATACGCAGTATTTT. As protein: CATLRDSLSTDTQYF.